This TCR beta chain came from a study of blood T cell repertoires in COVID-19. About the research overall: Sites across the United States, Italy and Spain contributed samples from acute and convalescent COVID-19. Nucleic acid was either cDNA or gDNA, and it came from T cells, B-cell-depleted T cells, or PBMCs.

Libraries were prepared by immunoSEQ multiplex PCR; TCRdb keeps only in-frame clonotypes and omits some of them. The sample lists 300,000 to 450,000 clones, 85% seen once, with 3% to 4.5% in the top ten. This clone showed up just once. The CDR3 spans 15 residues. Looked up from germline, CDR1 is SGHTA and CDR2 is FQGTGA. Deletions cut 5 bases from V and 4 bases from J, with 15 bases between. The sequence derives from a woman younger than 30 with acute or convalescent COVID-19. Sequencing was performed on peripheral blood. The chain couples TRBV7-3 to TRBJ2-1; D might be TRBD2 (5 bases). CDR3 sequence (DNA): TGTGCCAGCAGCCCCGAACCTAGCCAATACAATGAGCAGTTCTTC. Translating it yields CASSPEPSQYNEQFF.